The 32 T cell receptor beta chains in this list originate from one sample, sequenced in a study of blood T cell repertoires in COVID-19. This table comes from immunoSEQ multiplex PCR, and its TCRdb copy is limited to in-frame clones, with some not included. This sample carries 120,000 or so clones, 86% of them seen once, and the ten largest clones take about 8%. Material: peripheral blood. The receptors shown here come from a man between 65 and 85 years old who had recovered from COVID-19.

V gene TRBV4-1 combines with J gene TRBJ1-2; D unclear. This CDR3 is 15 amino acids long. CDR1 and CDR2 from the germline V gene are MGHRA and YSYEKL. Trimming stripped 3 bases from V and 4 bases from J, with 15 bases between. Here the CDR3 reads CASSHHGRRGYGYTF. For the CDR3, the DNA is TGCGCCAGCAGCCATCATGGGAGGAGAGGCTATGGCTACACCTTC.

The V and J genes are TRBV19 and TRBJ2-6, with 9 bases identical to TRBD1. The junction had 8 bases not matched to a gene; V was cut back by 5 bases and J by 0 bases. CDR3 length: 18 amino acids. CDR1 and CDR2 from the germline V gene are LNHDA and SQIVND (reference sequence). The CDR3 loop is CASSLTGGASSGANVLTF. The CDR3 DNA sequence: TGTGCCAGTAGTCTTACAGGGGGCGCGAGCTCTGGGGCCAACGTCCTGACTTTC.

The gene calls are TRBV5-6 and TRBJ1-2; D may be TRBD1 (6 bases). With 1 base removed from V and 5 bases from J, the gap between germline ends came to 12 bases. The germline CDR1 and CDR2 sequences are SGHDT and YYEEEE. CDR3 length: 14 residues. CDR3 DNA sequence: TGTGCCAGCAGCTTGCAACAGGGAAGTTATGGCTACACCTTC. This translates into CASSLQQGSYGYTF.

The chain carries TRBV4-1 and TRBJ2-1; 7 positions match TRBD2. Germline V gene sequence: CDR1 MGHRA, CDR2 YSYEKL. The CDR3 consists of 15 residues. V was clipped by 5 bases and J by 1 base; unmatched bases: 5. CDR3 region: CASSKRTRSYNEQFF. The CDR3 coding sequence is TGCGCCAGCAGCAAACGGACTAGGTCCTACAATGAGCAGTTCTTC.

The chain links TRBV3-1 (or the pseudogene TRBV3-2) to TRBJ1-6; 9 bases fit TRBD1. Germline V gene sequence: CDR1 LGHDT, CDR2 YNNKEL (reference sequence). After removal of 3 bases from V and 10 bases from J, the junction contained 4 bases not matched to a gene. The CDR3 runs 14 residues. The chain's CDR3 is CASSQGQGLSPLHF. CDR3 DNA: TGTGCCAGCAGCCAGGGACAGGGCTTGTCACCCCTCCACTTT.

The chain couples TRBV4-3 to TRBJ2-2; TRBD2 agrees at 11 bases. Per germline, CDR1 LGHNA and CDR2 YSLEER. V gave up 1 base and J gave up 1 base; unmatched junction bases: 5. This CDR3 has 18 amino acids. In nucleotides, the CDR3 is TGCGCCAGCAGCCAAGGGTTCCTAGCGGGAGGGAACACCGGGGAGCTGTTTTTT. It encodes CASSQGFLAGGNTGELFF.

About this clone: The same CDR3 arises from other DNA sequences in this sample as well. V is TRBV5-1 and J is TRBJ1-3; D remains unclear. This CDR3 spans 14 amino acids. V shed 1 base and J shed 0 bases, with 5 bases lying between them. Germline V gene sequence: CDR1 SGHRS, CDR2 YFSETQ. Here the CDR3 reads CASSLTVSGNTIYF. CDR3 coding DNA: TGCGCCAGCAGCTTGACGGTCTCTGGAAACACCATATATTTT.

The chain joins TRBV5-1 to TRBJ2-7, with D maybe TRBD1 (6 bases). The CDR3 sequence is 15 residues long. The V gene's germline CDR1 is SGHRS and CDR2 YFSETQ. V was cut by 3 bases and J by 2 bases, with 15 bases left in between. CDR3 DNA: TGCGCCAGCAGCTCGAATGCAGGGGCGACCTACGAGCAGTACTTC. Translated: CASSSNAGATYEQYF.

The rearrangement links TRBV28 to TRBJ2-1; possibly TRBD2 for D (5 bases). The CDR3 contains 16 residues. V lost 5 bases, J lost 3 bases, and 17 bases lay in between. Germline V gives CDR1 MDHEN, CDR2 SYDVKM. For the CDR3, the DNA is TGTGCCAGCAGTCCCCCGGAGGTAACGGGCTACAATGAGCAGTTCTTC. Translation gives CASSPPEVTGYNEQFF.

The CDR3 sequence: CASSLGDRVYYEQYF. CDR3 coding DNA: TGTGCCAGCAGCTTAGGGGACAGGGTGTACTACGAGCAGTACTTC. The gene calls are TRBV11-2 and TRBJ2-7; 9 positions match TRBD1. V dropped 1 base and J dropped 3; count of bases not matched to a gene: 4. This CDR3 comprises 15 residues. The germline V gene has CDR1 SGHAT and CDR2 FQNNGV.

The chain combines TRBV5-6 with TRBJ1-2; TRBD1 agrees at 8 bases. V gave up 5 bases and J gave up 5 bases; unmatched junction bases: 14. This CDR3 spans 16 amino acids. CDR1 is SGHDT, CDR2 YYEEEE, per germline. DNA for the CDR3: TGTGCCAGCAGTCAACCCTGGGGCAGGGGGCTTTATGGCTACACCTTC. Amino acids: CASSQPWGRGLYGYTF. Using reference TRBV5-6 and TRBJ1-2 for the parts outside the CDR3, the full variable domain is DAGVTQSPTHLIKTRGQQVTLRCSPKSGHDTVSWYQQALGQGPQFIFQYYEEEERQRGNFPDRFSGHQFPNYSSELNVNALLLGDSALYLCASSQPWGRGLYGYTFGSGTRLTVV.

V and J are TRBV7-2 and TRBJ2-2, with 8 bases matching TRBD2. The germline CDR1 and CDR2 sequences are SGHTA and FQGNSA. The junction had 9 bases not matched to a gene; V was cut back by 5 bases and J by 7 bases. This CDR3 has 15 amino acids. The CDR3 sequence is CASSLLSGGIGELFF. The CDR3 DNA is TGTGCCAGCAGCCTACTATCGGGGGGGATCGGGGAGCTGTTTTTT.

In its sample, this clone was seen once. The V call is TRBV7-3, the J call TRBJ1-1; the D gene is possibly TRBD1 (5 bases). V shed 6 bases and J shed 2 bases, with 16 bases lying between them. The CDR3 has 15 amino acids. Looked up from germline, CDR1 is SGHTA and CDR2 is FQGTGA. CDR3 coding DNA: TGTGCCAGCAGGGCGGGTTCGGGGGAAAACACTGAAGCTTTCTTT. Amino acids: CASRAGSGENTEAFF.

The chain joins TRBV5-1 to TRBJ2-7; TRBD2 matches at 7 bases. The germline V gene has CDR1 SGHRS and CDR2 YFSETQ. J was trimmed by 1 base and V by 0 bases; bases with no gene match: 7. There are 16 residues in the CDR3. CDR3 coding DNA: TGCGCCAGCAGCTTGGCCCCCAGCGGGGTTTCCTACGAGCAGTACTTC. It specifies CASSLAPSGVSYEQYF. Based on the CDR3 plus reference TRBV5-1 and TRBJ2-7, the full variable domain is KAGVTQTPRYLIKTRGQQVTLSCSPISGHRSVSWYQQTPGQGLQFLFEYFSETQRNKGNFPGRFSGRQFSNSRSEMNVSTLELGDSALYLCASSLAPSGVSYEQYFGPGTRLTVT.

The rearrangement links TRBV11-2 to TRBJ2-2; D ambiguous. The CDR3 runs 15 residues. Germline CDR1 SGHAT, CDR2 FQNNGV. V was pared by 1 base and J by 4 bases, with 10 bases between. The CDR3 coding sequence is TGTGCCAGCAGCTTAGCTCGGTCCGTCACCGGGGAGCTGTTTTTT. This encodes CASSLARSVTGELFF.

The chain employs TRBV7-8 and TRBJ2-2; TRBD2 agrees at 12 bases. The CDR3 contains 17 residues. The V segment lost 5 bases and the J segment 1 base; nucleotides outside the gene matches: 5. The germline V gene encodes CDR1 SGHVS and CDR2 FQNEAQ. CDR3 loop: CASSRGTSGLNTGELFF. CDR3 in DNA: TGTGCCAGCAGCCGCGGGACTAGCGGGTTGAACACCGGGGAGCTGTTTTTT.

J is TRBJ2-7 and V is TRBV11-2, with 9 positions matching TRBD2. V trimming: 1 base; J trimming: 3 bases; junction bases outside the gene matches: 4. The CDR3 is 15 residues long. CDR1 is SGHAT, CDR2 FQNNGV, per germline. The CDR3 spells CASSLVSGGIYEQYF. CDR3 DNA: TGTGCCAGCAGCTTAGTCAGCGGGGGGATCTACGAGCAGTACTTC.

V gene TRBV5-4 combines with J gene TRBJ2-3; TRBD1 aligns across 10 bases. V shed 6 bases, J shed 0 bases, and the junction held 13 bases outside the gene matches. In germline, CDR1 is SGHNT, CDR2 YYREEE (reference sequence). The CDR3 has 18 amino acids. The CDR3 spells CASNRGTGAFGSTDTQYF. The CDR3 bases are TGTGCCAGCAACCGCGGGACAGGGGCTTTTGGTAGCACAGATACGCAGTATTTT.

The chain is built from TRBV7-2 and TRBJ2-7; no clear D. The V gene lost 1 base and the J gene lost 2 bases, with 3 bases spanning the gap. The CDR3 extends over 12 amino acids. Germline loops: CDR1 SGHTA, CDR2 FQGNSA. This CDR3 reads CASSLGAYEQYF. CDR3 coding DNA: TGTGCCAGCAGCTTAGGAGCCTACGAGCAGTACTTC.

With regard to this clone: The same CDR3 can be traced to other DNA sequences in this sample. V usage is TRBV6-5 and J usage is TRBJ1-5; D gene unclear. Looked up from germline, CDR1 is MNHEY and CDR2 is SVGAGI. The CDR3 loop spans 13 amino acids. V was trimmed by 2 bases and J by 4 bases, leaving 6 bases between them. The CDR3 nucleotides are TGTGCCAGCAGTTACGAGCTGAATCAGCCCCAGCATTTT. This sequence encodes CASSYELNQPQHF.

V gene TRBV19 combines with J gene TRBJ2-2, with 10 bases identical to TRBD2. V shed 10 bases, J shed 4 bases, and the junction held 15 bases outside the gene matches. This CDR3 has 17 residues. Germline CDR1 is LNHDA and CDR2 is SQIVND (reference sequence). The CDR3 spells CATLGPSGSPVTGELFF. CDR3 in DNA: TGTGCCACCCTAGGGCCTAGCGGGAGTCCGGTCACCGGGGAGCTGTTTTTT.

The CDR3 sequence: CASALTSGLGTDTQYF. The CDR3 coding sequence is TGTGCTAGTGCCCTGACTTCAGGGTTGGGCACAGATACGCAGTATTTT. The chain links TRBV12-5 to TRBJ2-3; a possible D gene is TRBD1 (5 bases). CDR1 and CDR2 from the germline V gene are LGHNT and FRNRAP. Trimming pared 7 bases from V and 1 base from J, leaving 18 bases between. The CDR3 covers 16 residues.

This chain connects TRBV4-2 to TRBJ2-3, with 10 bases matching TRBD2. The CDR3 runs to 17 residues. V gave up 0 bases and J gave up 4 bases; unmatched junction bases: 7. Germline V CDR1 and CDR2: LGHNA, YNFKEQ. The CDR3 protein is CASSQDWLAGDPDTQYF. In DNA, the CDR3 is TGTGCCAGCAGCCAAGATTGGCTAGCGGGAGACCCAGATACGCAGTATTTT.

The chain employs TRBV3-1 (or the pseudogene TRBV3-2) and TRBJ2-5, with TRBD2 identical over 14 bases. Germline V CDR1 and CDR2: LGHDT, YNNKEL (reference sequence). The CDR3 length is 18 residues. V shed 3 bases, J shed 5 bases, and the junction held 11 bases outside the gene matches. The CDR3 DNA is TGTGCCAGCAGCCAGGCGAGGACTAGCGGGAGGATGCGGGAGACCCAGTACTTC. Translating gives CASSQARTSGRMRETQYF.

The genes are TRBV28 and TRBJ2-5, with 13 nucleotides matching TRBD2. The CDR3 loop spans 16 amino acids. Germline CDR1 MDHEN, CDR2 SYDVKM. J was trimmed by 3 bases and V by 5 bases; bases with no gene match: 6. DNA of the CDR3: TGTGCCAGCAGTCAATGGACTAGCGGGAGAGAAGAGACCCAGTACTTC. Translating it yields CASSQWTSGREETQYF. The variable domain in full, completed from reference TRBV28 and TRBJ2-5, reads DVKVTQSSRYLVKRTGEKVFLECVQDMDHENMFWYRQDPGLGLRLIYFSYDVKMKEKGDIPEGYSVSREKKERFSLILESASTNQTSMYLCASSQWTSGREETQYFGPGTRLLVL.

The chain couples TRBV6-6 to TRBJ2-2, with TRBD1 matching over 7 bases. Germline V gene lookup returns CDR1 MNHNY and CDR2 SVGAGI (reference sequence). The V segment lost 6 bases and the J segment 4 bases; nucleotides outside the gene matches: 2. The CDR3 totals 13 residues. The CDR3 sequence is CASRGQSTGELFF. For the CDR3, the DNA is TGTGCCAGCAGGGGACAGAGCACCGGGGAGCTGTTTTTT.

The V call is TRBV28, the J call TRBJ2-7; 7 nucleotides match TRBD2. This CDR3 has 14 amino acids. The junction had 3 bases not matched to a gene; V was cut back by 2 bases and J by 2 bases. The germline V gene has CDR1 MDHEN and CDR2 SYDVKM. CDR3 DNA sequence: TGTGCCAGCAGTTTAGGGGGGAGGGCCTACGAGCAGTACTTC. The encoded protein is CASSLGGRAYEQYF.

The CDR3 reads CASSFPTRGVNTEAFF. The CDR3 region has the DNA TGTGCCAGCAGTTTCCCAACCCGGGGTGTCAACACTGAAGCTTTCTTT. The rearrangement uses TRBV28 and TRBJ1-1; no clear D. This CDR3 is 16 amino acids long. Trimming stripped 3 bases from V and 2 bases from J, with 16 bases between. Germline V gene data show CDR1 as MDHEN and CDR2 as SYDVKM. Complete variable domain (other parts from reference TRBV28 and TRBJ1-1): DVKVTQSSRYLVKRTGEKVFLECVQDMDHENMFWYRQDPGLGLRLIYFSYDVKMKEKGDIPEGYSVSREKKERFSLILESASTNQTSMYLCASSFPTRGVNTEAFFGQGTRLTVV.

The chain joins TRBV19 to TRBJ2-7; 7 nucleotides line up with TRBD1. Germline loops: CDR1 LNHDA, CDR2 SQIVND (reference sequence). The CDR3 has 13 residues. J gave up 5 bases and V 5 bases, and 6 bases lay outside the gene matches. CDR3 loop: CASSVTGKDEQYF. CDR3 sequence (DNA): TGTGCCAGTAGTGTGACAGGGAAGGACGAGCAGTACTTC.

This clone was counted once. The V call is TRBV19, the J call TRBJ2-1; D perhaps matches TRBD2 (5 bases). Trimming cost V 0 bases and J 9 bases, with 15 bases left between them. Per the germline V gene, CDR1 is LNHDA and CDR2 is SQIVND (reference sequence). The CDR3 extends over 15 amino acids. The CDR3 is CASSIDPLLAPEQFF. In nucleotides, the CDR3 is TGTGCCAGTAGTATAGACCCTCTTCTAGCTCCTGAGCAGTTCTTC.

The V gene is TRBV10-3, the J gene TRBJ2-7; TRBD2 agrees at 14 bases. Per germline, CDR1 ENHRY and CDR2 SYGVKD. CDR3 length equals 16 residues. Unmatched junction bases numbered 8, after V lost 8 bases and J lost 2 bases. CDR3 protein: CAIGGLAGAGAYEQYF. As DNA, the CDR3 is TGTGCCATCGGGGGACTAGCGGGGGCCGGGGCCTACGAGCAGTACTTC.

This clone was counted at least ten times. This sequence joins TRBV5-8 and TRBJ1-4; 7 bases match TRBD1. After removal of 3 bases from V and 2 bases from J, the junction contained 4 bases not matched to a gene. The V gene's germline CDR1 is SGHTS and CDR2 YDEGEE. CDR3 length: 15 amino acids. The DNA for the CDR3 is TGTGCCAGCAGCTCAGAGACAGGGACTAATGAAAAACTGTTTTTT. Translation: CASSSETGTNEKLFF.